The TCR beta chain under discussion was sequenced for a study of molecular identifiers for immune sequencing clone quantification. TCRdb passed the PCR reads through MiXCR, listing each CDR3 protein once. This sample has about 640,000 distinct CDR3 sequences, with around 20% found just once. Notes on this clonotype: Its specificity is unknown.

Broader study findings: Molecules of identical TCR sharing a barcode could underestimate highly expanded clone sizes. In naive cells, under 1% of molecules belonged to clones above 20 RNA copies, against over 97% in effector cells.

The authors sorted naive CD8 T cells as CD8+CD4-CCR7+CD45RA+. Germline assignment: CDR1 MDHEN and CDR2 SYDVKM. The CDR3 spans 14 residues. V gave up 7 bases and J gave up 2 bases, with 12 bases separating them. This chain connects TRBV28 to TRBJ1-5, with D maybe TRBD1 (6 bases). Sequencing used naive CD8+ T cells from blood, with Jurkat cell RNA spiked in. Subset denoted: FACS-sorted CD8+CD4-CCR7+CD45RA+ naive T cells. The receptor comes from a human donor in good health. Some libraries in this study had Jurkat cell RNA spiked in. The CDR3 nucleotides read TGTGCCAGCACCGCGGGGGCGGGCAATCAGCCCCAGCATTTT. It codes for CASTAGAGNQPQHF.